These 18 T cell receptor beta chains came from one sample sequenced in a study of T cell changes during pregnancy in multiple sclerosis. The assay was immunoSEQ multiplex PCR, and TCRdb's table has in-frame clones only and misses some. The sample records about 77,000 clones, around 91% being singletons. The source was peripheral blood, collected before pregnancy. Source of these receptors: a female donor with multiple sclerosis, enrolled in a pregnancy study.

The chain uses TRBV5-6 and TRBJ1-4; D is ambiguous. The CDR3 is made up of 14 amino acids. Germline CDR1 SGHDT, CDR2 YYEEEE. The V and J ends lost 2 bases and 5 bases respectively, with 10 bases between them. The CDR3 spells CASSFSGLNEKLFF. Here the CDR3 DNA reads TGTGCCAGCAGCTTCAGTGGCCTCAATGAAAAACTGTTTTTT.

The chain employs TRBV6-5 and TRBJ1-1; the D gene is possibly TRBD1 (6 bases). From germline, CDR1 is MNHEY and CDR2 SVGAGI. The CDR3 spans 14 residues. V lost 10 bases and J lost 4, with 19 bases in between. The CDR3 bases are TGTGCCACCAACCGGGCTACAGGGAGCACTGAAGCTTTCTTT. Protein: CATNRATGSTEAFF.

The chain combines TRBV11-2 with TRBJ2-5; perhaps TRBD2 as D (6 bases). Germline CDR1 is SGHAT and CDR2 is FQNNGV. V lost 5 bases and J 5 bases, leaving 15 bases between the germline ends. CDR3 length: 14 residues. CDR3 region: CASSPGGFLETQYF. CDR3 nucleotide sequence: TGTGCCAGCAGCCCAGGAGGGTTCCTGGAGACCCAGTACTTC.

The chain couples TRBV2 to TRBJ2-2; TRBD1 is a possible D gene (6 bases). The length of the CDR3 is 15 residues. Germline V lookup: CDR1 SNHLY, CDR2 FYNNEI. V lost 10 bases, J lost 0 bases, and 15 bases lay in between. CDR3 bases: TGTGCCACACAACGGGACACCTCGAACACCGGGGAGCTGTTTTTT. Protein product: CATQRDTSNTGELFF.

The chain employs TRBV9 and TRBJ1-6; D is unclear. Germline V gene sequence: CDR1 SGDLS, CDR2 YYNGEE. The CDR3 runs 14 residues. Trimming pared 0 bases from V and 8 bases from J, leaving 9 bases between. Here the CDR3 DNA reads TGTGCCAGCAGCGTAGAAGCCTTGGATTCACCCCTCCACTTT. Translated: CASSVEALDSPLHF.

The rearrangement uses TRBV9 and TRBJ2-2, with D possibly being TRBD2 (5 bases). Trimming removed 1 base at V and 7 bases at J, with 8 bases between. Germline V gives CDR1 SGDLS, CDR2 YYNGEE. The CDR3 is made up of 13 amino acids. CDR3 sequence reads: CASSVRGSGELFF. The CDR3, as DNA: TGTGCCAGCAGCGTACGAGGGAGCGGGGAGCTGTTTTTT.

J is TRBJ1-6 and V is TRBV10-3; D ambiguous. V lost 6 bases and J 0 bases, leaving 3 bases between the germline ends. From germline, CDR1 is ENHRY and CDR2 SYGVKD. This CDR3 comprises 13 residues. CDR3: CAIRSSYNSPLHF. CDR3 bases: TGTGCCATCAGGAGCTCCTATAATTCACCCCTCCACTTT.

This clone was observed once. The chain carries TRBV4-1 and TRBJ2-1; the D is unclear. V lost 0 bases, J lost 9 bases, and 6 bases lay in between. This CDR3 region has 12 residues. CDR1 MGHRA and CDR2 YSYEKL come from the germline V gene. CDR3 sequence: CASSQDSGEQFF. Written as DNA, the CDR3 is TGCGCCAGCAGCCAAGACTCCGGTGAGCAGTTCTTC.

This clone was recorded only once. CDR3 DNA sequence: TGTGCCAGCAGCCCCGGGACATCATCCTACGAGCAGTACTTC. Translated, it gives CASSPGTSSYEQYF. The chain combines TRBV7-8 with TRBJ2-7, with D maybe TRBD1 (6 bases). Between the trimmed V and J ends, which lost 5 bases and 1 base, there was a span of 12 bases. The CDR3 has 14 amino acids. CDR1 and CDR2 from the germline V gene are SGHVS and FQNEAQ.

This clone was observed a single time. V is TRBV6-4 and J is TRBJ1-1, with D unresolved. Germline values: CDR1 MRHNA, CDR2 SNTAGT. The CDR3 contains 13 residues. V shed 4 bases and J shed 0 bases, with 6 bases lying between them. The CDR3 sequence is CASSVQMNTEAFF. CDR3 nucleotide sequence: TGTGCCAGCAGTGTACAGATGAACACTGAAGCTTTCTTT.

The chain carries TRBV5-1 and TRBJ2-1, with TRBD1 matching over 8 bases. J gave up 9 bases and V 4 bases, and 9 bases lay outside the gene matches. The CDR3 has 14 amino acids. Looked up from germline, CDR1 is SGHRS and CDR2 is YFSETQ. CDR3 residues: CASSTGQGSTEQFF. CDR3 nucleotide sequence: TGCGCCAGCAGCACCGGACAGGGATCCACTGAGCAGTTCTTC.

V and J are TRBV28 and TRBJ2-7, with a weak D call TRBD1 (7 bases). The CDR3 covers 15 residues. The germline gives CDR1 MDHEN, CDR2 SYDVKM. V shed 3 bases and J shed 1 base, with 13 bases lying between them. As DNA, the CDR3 is TGTGCCAGCAGTTTCGGAGGGGGCCCTTCCTACGAGCAGTACTTC. Residues: CASSFGGGPSYEQYF.

The rearrangement uses TRBV5-4 and TRBJ2-3, with 8 nucleotides matching TRBD2. Germline-derived CDR1 and CDR2 are SGHNT and YYREEE (reference sequence). V trimming: 0 bases; J trimming: 3 bases; junction bases outside the gene matches: 9. This CDR3 has 17 residues. CDR3 region: CASSLVVAGPGTDTQYF. DNA of the CDR3: TGTGCCAGCAGCTTGGTGGTAGCGGGGCCTGGAACAGATACGCAGTATTTT.

The rearrangement uses TRBV7-9 and TRBJ1-2; D might be TRBD1 (5 bases). CDR1 and CDR2 (germline): SEHNR, FQNEAQ (reference sequence). Trimming took 1 base from V and 5 from J, leaving 8 bases between them. The CDR3 is 13 amino acids. The CDR3, as DNA: TGTGCCAGCAGCTTAGACAGGATTTATGGCTACACCTTC. Protein: CASSLDRIYGYTF.

V is TRBV6-1 and J is TRBJ1-1, with 7 bases that match TRBD1. Trimming took 2 bases from V and 0 from J; bases not matched to a gene: 3. Germline V CDR1 and CDR2: MNHNS, SASEGT. The CDR3 has 15 residues. CDR3 nucleotide sequence: TGTGCCAGCAGTGAATGGGACAGAGTGAACACTGAAGCTTTCTTT. As protein: CASSEWDRVNTEAFF.

This sequence joins TRBV9 and TRBJ1-2, with a tentative D call TRBD1 (5 bases). This CDR3 is 15 amino acids long. Between the trimmed V and J ends, which lost 4 bases and 6 bases, there was a span of 19 bases. CDR1 and CDR2 (germline): SGDLS, YYNGEE. The CDR3 loop reads CASSPGPARGNGYTF. The CDR3, as DNA: TGTGCCAGCAGCCCAGGCCCAGCTCGGGGGAATGGCTACACCTTC. Supplemented by reference TRBV9 and TRBJ1-2, the full variable domain reads DSGVTQTPKHLITATGQRVTLRCSPRSGDLSVYWYQQSLDQGLQFLIQYYNGEERAKGNILERFSAQQFPDLHSELNLSSLELGDSALYFCASSPGPARGNGYTFGSGTRLTVV.

The rearrangement links TRBV7-9 to TRBJ2-3; 8 positions match TRBD2. The CDR3 runs 16 residues. Germline V lookup: CDR1 SEHNR, CDR2 FQNEAQ (reference sequence). The V gene end was trimmed by 4 bases and the J gene end by 4 bases; junction bases not matched to a gene: 10. The CDR3 nucleotides are TGTGCCAGCAGCTCCCCCCCAGCGGGGGACTCAGATACGCAGTATTTT. This codes for CASSSPPAGDSDTQYF.

The CDR3 DNA reads TGTGCCAGCAGTGTTGGACTAGCCGGTAACAATGAGCAGTTCTTC. As protein: CASSVGLAGNNEQFF. The chain carries TRBV6-1 and TRBJ2-1; TRBD2 agrees at 8 bases. The V gene end was trimmed by 4 bases and the J gene end by 5 bases; junction bases not matched to a gene: 7. Germline assignment: CDR1 MNHNS and CDR2 SASEGT. There are 15 residues in the CDR3.